This paragraph reports one TCR beta chain. Its antigen is not known. This CDR3 is 15 amino acids long. In germline, CDR1 is SGHRS, CDR2 YFSETQ. With 5 bases clipped from V and 7 bases from J, the junction kept 6 bases outside the gene matches. The data were taken from a study of siplizumab effects on memory and regulatory T cells. Study observations and caveats: The alloresponse seemed to draw substantially on naive T cells, which appeared more diverse than memory cells. The Treg-derived share of mappable alloreactive CD4+ clones averaged approximately 71% with siplizumab and 26.9% in controls. Mapping to unstimulated subsets was achieved for only a minor fraction of alloreactive clones.

Repertoires were generated with immunoSEQ multiplex PCR, while TCRdb's copy carries only in-frame clones and drops some. The sample lists under 85,000 clones, 88% seen once, with 1.5% to 2% in the top ten. The J gene is TRBJ2-1, the V gene TRBV5-1; 13 bases align to TRBD2. Sequenced: Tregs sorted from blood. The clonotype was recovered from a human donor in good health. The CDR3 nucleotides read TGCGCCAGCAGACTAGCGGGAGGGGGAAGGAATGAGCAGTTCTTC. This gives the protein CASRLAGGGRNEQFF. The full variable domain, completed using reference TRBV5-1 and TRBJ2-1, is KAGVTQTPRYLIKTRGQQVTLSCSPISGHRSVSWYQQTPGQGLQFLFEYFSETQRNKGNFPGRFSGRQFSNSRSEMNVSTLELGDSALYLCASRLAGGGRNEQFFGPGTRLTVL.